Listed below are T cell receptor beta chains from one sample, sequenced in a study of brain T cells in children with intractable seizures. TCRdb's copy holds only in-frame clones and misses some; the assay was immunoSEQ multiplex PCR. The table lists about 340,000 clones, 93% of them singletons. Sequencing was performed on peripheral blood, taken around 5 months after surgery. The receptors here all came from a boy under two years old with tuberous sclerosis and intractable seizures. CDR3s include the opening cysteine and the closing phenylalanine or tryptophan. Fields, in order: D gene, J gene, V gene, clone size, CDR3 DNA, CDR3 protein. D genes are given only for firm matches. The size field is filled for only some rows; it gives once, few, many or a size class.

NA TRBJ1-1 TRBV5-1 NA TGCGCCAGCAGCTTGGTGGGTTCTGACACTGAAGCTTTCTTT CASSLVGSDTEAFF
NA TRBJ2-5 TRBV29-1 NA TGCAGCGGAGTGACGTATACACAAGAGACCCAGTACTTC CSGVTYTQETQYF
NA TRBJ1-1 TRBV6-5 NA TGTGCCAGCAGCCTCTATCTGAACACTGAAGCTTTCTTT CASSLYLNTEAFF
NA TRBJ2-3 TRBV6-2/TRBV6-3 once TGTGCCAGCAGTTCTTTAAATGTCTCCTACACAGATACGCAGTATTTT CASSSLNVSYTDTQYF
NA TRBJ1-2 TRBV19 NA TGTGCCAGTAAGACCGGGCCAGCTAACTATGGCTACACCTTC CASKTGPANYGYTF
TRBD2 TRBJ2-1 TRBV5-1 NA TGCGCCAGCAGCTTGAGTCTAGCGGGGGGGAATGAGCAGTTCTTC CASSLSLAGGNEQFF
NA TRBJ2-3 TRBV27 once TGTGCCAGCGCTGGGTGGGGGCAGGGCACAGATACGCAGTATTTT CASAGWGQGTDTQYF
TRBD2 TRBJ2-5 TRBV19 NA TGTGCCAGTAGTATCCGGGAGGGAGGGGAGACCCAGTACTTC CASSIREGGETQYF
NA TRBJ1-3 TRBV9 few TGTGCCAGCAGCGTAGGTACCGGCTCTGGAAACACCATATATTTT CASSVGTGSGNTIYF
NA TRBJ1-1 TRBV18 NA TGTGCCAGCTCACCACAATGGGACAAGAACACTGAAGCTTTCTTT CASSPQWDKNTEAFF
NA TRBJ1-5 TRBV2 NA TGTGCCAGCAGTGTTGTTAGCAATCAGCCCCAGCATTTT CASSVVSNQPQHF
TRBD1 TRBJ1-5 TRBV19 NA TGTGCCAGTAGAGGGGACAGTAGATTTCAGCCCCAGCATTTT CASRGDSRFQPQHF
NA TRBJ2-1 TRBV11-2 NA TGTGCCAGCAGCTTAGCGGTGAAGCCGGATGAGCAGTTCTTC CASSLAVKPDEQFF
NA TRBJ1-5 TRBV4-1 NA TGCGCCAGCAGCCAAGGTGAGGACAGCCATTATAGCAATCAGCCCCAGCATTTT CASSQGEDSHYSNQPQHF
NA TRBJ1-5 TRBV6-6 NA TGTGCCAGCAGTTACGGGGGTACGCCTAGCAATCAGCCCCAGCATTTT CASSYGGTPSNQPQHF
NA TRBJ2-1 TRBV6-6 once TGTGCCAGCGGCCGAGGGGTAGATGAGCAGTTCTTC CASGRGVDEQFF
NA TRBJ1-6 TRBV6-5 NA TGTGCCAGCAGTTACGGACCCGTCCCTAATTCACCCCTCCACTTT CASSYGPVPNSPLHF
NA TRBJ2-7 TRBV11-3 NA TGTGCCAGCAGCTTTTATAACTCCTACGAGCAGTACTTC CASSFYNSYEQYF
NA TRBJ2-1 TRBV19 NA TGTGCCAGTAGTATAGATAGTGGAACAGCCTACAATGAGCAGTTCTTC CASSIDSGTAYNEQFF
TRBD2 TRBJ2-1 TRBV7-3 NA TGTGCCAGCAGCTTTAGCGGGGGCTCCTACAATGAGCAGTTCTTC CASSFSGGSYNEQFF
TRBD2 TRBJ2-5 TRBV28 NA TGTGCCAGCAGTTTATTTTCCGGGACTAGCGGGCCTGAAGAGACCCAGTACTTC CASSLFSGTSGPEETQYF
NA TRBJ2-5 TRBV12-3/TRBV12-4 NA TGTGCCAGCAGAACAGGGCTTGAGGAGACCCAGTACTTC CASRTGLEETQYF
NA TRBJ2-2 TRBV19 NA TGTGCCAGTAGTATTTCGGAGGGGATGGGGGTCGGGGAGCTGTTTTTT CASSISEGMGVGELFF